The clone carrying this TCR beta chain was observed a single time. Its target is unknown. V lost 2 bases and J lost 5; bases outside the gene matches: 6. This CDR3 is 15 amino acids long. CDR1 SGHTA and CDR2 FQGTGA come from the germline V gene. PCR primers comprised 60 Vbeta and 13 Jbeta primers. Using immunoSEQ multiplex PCR, the repertoire was profiled, and TCRdb retains in-frame clones only, with some absent. Here the sample spans some 200,000 clones, approximately 82% being singletons. The data are from a study of cytomegalovirus exposure and HLA in healthy donors. Study conclusions and caveats: Prior analysis indicated that the majority of TCR beta V segments exhibited productivity approximately 90% or approximately 30% of the time. Follow-up analysis later connected one missense variant in DCLRE1C with trimming of TCR beta V- and J-genes. In presence/absence analyses, roughly uniform sequencing depth across donors was assumed. HLA restriction was apparent for most CMV-associated TCR beta chains in a later analysis.

The chain carries TRBV7-3 and TRBJ2-1; 7 nucleotides align to TRBD2. The specimen sequenced was PBMCs. The sequence was collected from a woman in her 30s in good health and CMV-seronegative. The CDR3, as DNA: TGTGCCAGCAGCTTATCTAGCGGAGTGAACAATGAGCAGTTCTTC. This sequence encodes CASSLSSGVNNEQFF.